A single sample is the source of the 24 T cell receptor beta chains below, sequenced in a study of preoperative IRX-2 immunotherapy in early breast cancer (dated by TCRdb to the late 2010s). This sample's treatment or condition label indicates: preoperative locoregional IRX-2 cytokine immunotherapy. Library construction relied on the immunoSEQ multiplex PCR assay. TCRdb took this table from immuneACCESS and kept in-frame rearrangements with V and J called. Such tables lack part of the clones; where checked against another copy, unresolved V genes explain under half of the gap, and the rest is unexplained. The sample includes roughly 43,000 clones, with approximately 94% observed a single time. The ten most abundant clones make up around 1.6% of the sample. This specimen consisted of tumor tissue, obtained after IRX-2 immunotherapy. The receptors shown here come from a human donor with breast cancer.

The rearrangement links TRBV7-3 to TRBJ1-2; possibly TRBD1 for D (5 bases). Germline loops: CDR1 SGHTA, CDR2 FQGTGA. The CDR3 covers 13 residues. Between the trimmed V and J ends, which lost 5 bases and 6 bases, there was a span of 13 bases. CDR3 in DNA: TGTGCCAGCAGCCAAAACCGGGGGGATGGCTACACCTTC. It is translated as CASSQNRGDGYTF. Full variable domain (rest looked up from reference TRBV7-3 and TRBJ1-2): GAGVSQTPSNKVTEKGKYVELRCDPISGHTALYWYRQSLGQGPEFLIYFQGTGAADDSGLPNDRFFAVRPEGSVSTLKIQRTERGDSAVYLCASSQNRGDGYTFGSGTRLTVV.

V gene TRBV4-2 combines with J gene TRBJ2-5; TRBD2 is a possible D gene (6 bases). The DNA end is more similar to TRBJ2-7, so the J call may be wrong. Germline V CDR1 and CDR2: LGHNA, YNFKEQ. The length of the CDR3 is 15 residues. This CDR3 reads CASSPMSPGTYEQYF. CDR3 coding DNA: TGTGCCAGCAGCCCGATGAGTCCAGGGACTTACGAGCAGTACTTC.

V is TRBV7-9 and J is TRBJ2-2; D is uncertain. The germline CDR1 and CDR2 sequences are SEHNR and FQNEAQ (reference sequence). Trimming stripped 2 bases from V and 3 bases from J, with 10 bases between. There are 15 residues in the CDR3. The CDR3 here is CASSLLGPDTGELFF. CDR3 DNA: TGTGCCAGCAGCTTATTGGGCCCGGACACCGGGGAGCTGTTTTTT.

The chain joins TRBV6-5 to TRBJ1-2; maybe TRBD1 (6 bases). The CDR3 contains 11 residues. Germline assignment: CDR1 MNHEY and CDR2 SVGAGI. The V and J ends lost 7 bases and 7 bases respectively, with 10 bases between them. Here the CDR3 DNA reads TGTGCCAGCACCAGGGGTGGTGGCTACACCTTC. It translates to CASTRGGGYTF.

This clone has only a few counts. The chain uses TRBV5-4 and TRBJ2-5; no firm D call. Germline V lookup: CDR1 SGHNT, CDR2 YYREEE (reference sequence). Trimming shortened V by 10 bases and J by 2 bases, and 18 bases separated the two germline ends. This CDR3 is 14 amino acids long. The CDR3 reads CAGPRLERQETQYF. The CDR3 nucleotides read TGTGCCGGCCCCAGACTGGAACGACAAGAGACCCAGTACTTC.

This clone was detected only a few times. This chain joins TRBV2 and TRBJ1-3; 7 bases are a match to TRBD1. CDR1 and CDR2 (germline): SNHLY, FYNNEI. The CDR3 is 15 amino acids. Trimming took 2 bases from V and 2 from J; bases not matched to a gene: 3. CDR3 nucleotides: TGTGCCAGCAGTGAACCCGACAGGGCTGGAAACACCATATATTTT. This translates into CASSEPDRAGNTIYF.

The chain joins TRBV6-5 to TRBJ2-2; 7 bases fit TRBD2. Germline loops: CDR1 MNHEY, CDR2 SVGAGI. The length of the CDR3 is 15 residues. J was trimmed by 3 bases and V by 6 bases; bases with no gene match: 7. DNA of the CDR3: TGTGCCAGCAGCTGGACTAGGTTGCACACCGGGGAGCTGTTTTTT. Translation gives CASSWTRLHTGELFF.

The chain couples TRBV6-6 to TRBJ1-5; TRBD1 matches at 7 bases. Per germline, CDR1 MNHNY and CDR2 SVGAGI (reference sequence). V lost 1 base, J lost 7 bases, and 7 bases stayed unmatched. This CDR3 is built from 15 residues. The CDR3 region is CASSYFTGVGQPQHF. CDR3 coding DNA: TGTGCCAGCAGTTACTTCACAGGGGTTGGGCAGCCCCAGCATTTT.

The V gene is TRBV28, the J gene TRBJ1-3; D is uncertain. This CDR3 is 14 amino acids long. CDR1 is MDHEN and CDR2 is SYDVKM in the germline V gene. The ends were cut back, 4 bases at V and 0 bases at J, with 7 bases in the middle. The CDR3 region is CASSSGASGNTIYF. CDR3 sequence (DNA): TGTGCCAGCAGTTCGGGAGCCTCTGGAAACACCATATATTTT.

V and J are TRBV7-9 and TRBJ2-7; tentatively, D is TRBD2 (6 bases). This CDR3 spans 15 amino acids. Germline loops: CDR1 SEHNR, CDR2 FQNEAQ (reference sequence). V was shortened by 2 bases and J by 3 bases, with 14 bases between the two germline ends. This CDR3 is CASSLNLAGLYEQYF. In DNA, the CDR3 is TGTGCCAGCAGCTTAAACCTGGCGGGGCTCTACGAGCAGTACTTC.

The rearrangement links TRBV6-5 to TRBJ2-6, with D possibly being TRBD2 (5 bases). V lost 6 bases and J 2 bases, leaving 11 bases between the germline ends. This CDR3 region has 15 residues. The germline V gene has CDR1 MNHEY and CDR2 SVGAGI. Here the CDR3 reads CASRPGNPGANVLTF. The CDR3 region has the DNA TGTGCCAGCAGGCCGGGGAATCCTGGGGCCAACGTCCTGACTTTC.

The chain carries TRBV7-6 and TRBJ2-7; possibly TRBD2 for D (5 bases). This CDR3 region has 16 residues. The V gene lost 0 bases and the J gene lost 2 bases, with 14 bases spanning the gap. Germline V gene lookup returns CDR1 SGHVS and CDR2 FNYEAQ. The CDR3 reads CASSLAGGHRPYEQYF. The CDR3 nucleotides read TGTGCCAGCAGCTTAGCCGGAGGTCACAGACCCTACGAGCAGTACTTC.

This sequence joins TRBV5-6 and TRBJ2-2; 8 nucleotides line up with TRBD2. The J segment lost 8 bases and the V segment lost 2 bases, leaving 5 bases of the junction unmatched. The CDR3 has 14 residues. In germline, CDR1 is SGHDT, CDR2 YYEEEE. CDR3 in amino acids: CASSFSSGLGELFF. The DNA for the CDR3 is TGTGCCAGCAGCTTCTCTAGCGGGCTGGGGGAGCTGTTTTTT.

This clone showed up just once. This chain joins TRBV5-1 and TRBJ2-3; 7 nucleotides line up with TRBD1. The V gene's germline CDR1 is SGHRS and CDR2 YFSETQ. CDR3 length: 16 amino acids. V lost 4 bases and J lost 2; bases outside the gene matches: 10. The CDR3 DNA follows: TGCGCCAGCAGCAGACTGGGGACAGCGATCACAGATACGCAGTATTTT. This codes for CASSRLGTAITDTQYF. Looking up the rest from reference TRBV5-1 and TRBJ2-3 gives the full variable domain: KAGVTQTPRYLIKTRGQQVTLSCSPISGHRSVSWYQQTPGQGLQFLFEYFSETQRNKGNFPGRFSGRQFSNSRSEMNVSTLELGDSALYLCASSRLGTAITDTQYFGPGTRLTVL.

CDR3 bases: TGTGCCAGCTCACCTTCAGCCGGGACTAGTAACGAGCAGTACTTC. Amino acids: CASSPSAGTSNEQYF. The rearrangement links TRBV18 to TRBJ2-7; TRBD2 matches 8 bases. The CDR3 covers 15 residues. J lost 5 bases, V lost 3 bases, and 9 bases had no gene match. Germline V CDR1 and CDR2: KGHSH, LQKENI. The variable domain in full, completed from reference TRBV18 and TRBJ2-7, reads NAGVMQNPRHLVRRRGQEARLRCSPMKGHSHVYWYRQLPEEGLKFMVYLQKENIIDESGMPKERFSAEFPKEGPSILRIQQVVRGDSAAYFCASSPSAGTSNEQYFGPGTRLTVT.

This chain links TRBV7-6 with TRBJ1-1; 7 nucleotides line up with TRBD1. Germline values: CDR1 SGHVS, CDR2 FNYEAQ. Unmatched junction bases numbered 4, after V lost 5 bases and J lost 1 base. The CDR3 loop spans 14 amino acids. DNA of the CDR3: TGTGCCAGCAGCCAGGGGGGCGGGAACACTGAAGCTTTCTTT. This codes for CASSQGGGNTEAFF.

CDR3: CASSPGTSPAGELFF. The CDR3 coding sequence is TGTGCCAGCAGCCCCGGGACTAGCCCCGCCGGGGAGCTGTTTTTT. This chain joins TRBV9 and TRBJ2-2; 9 bases are a match to TRBD2. The CDR3 contains 15 residues. Germline-derived CDR1 and CDR2 are SGDLS and YYNGEE. V shed 4 bases, J shed 6 bases, and the junction held 7 bases outside the gene matches.

The rearrangement links TRBV28 to TRBJ2-7; 9 nucleotides line up with TRBD1. Germline loops: CDR1 MDHEN, CDR2 SYDVKM. The CDR3 contains 13 residues. V gave up 10 bases and J gave up 6 bases; unmatched junction bases: 10. CDR3 in amino acids: CAITQTGGGEQYF. CDR3 bases: TGTGCCATCACACAGACAGGGGGGGGCGAGCAGTACTTC. The whole variable domain, filled in from reference TRBV28 and TRBJ2-7, reads DVKVTQSSRYLVKRTGEKVFLECVQDMDHENMFWYRQDPGLGLRLIYFSYDVKMKEKGDIPEGYSVSREKKERFSLILESASTNQTSMYLCAITQTGGGEQYFGPGTRLTVT.

The genes are TRBV10-3 and TRBJ1-1; maybe TRBD1 (6 bases). With 3 bases removed from V and 1 base from J, the gap between germline ends came to 12 bases. The germline gives CDR1 ENHRY, CDR2 SYGVKD. There are 15 residues in the CDR3. This CDR3 reads CAISDFGQSNTEAFF. CDR3 nucleotide sequence: TGTGCCATCAGTGATTTTGGACAGTCGAACACTGAAGCTTTCTTT.

The rearrangement uses TRBV28 and TRBJ2-3; either TRBD1 or TRBD2 may fit D (6 bases each). The CDR3 is 20 residues long. CDR1 and CDR2 (germline): MDHEN, SYDVKM. V shed 3 bases and J shed 5 bases, with 30 bases lying between them. The CDR3 is CASSFGVTPKGGDTEDTQYF. DNA of the CDR3: TGTGCCAGCAGTTTTGGGGTAACGCCGAAGGGGGGAGATACGGAAGATACGCAGTATTTT.

The V gene is TRBV28, the J gene TRBJ1-2; unclear D gene. Germline assignment: CDR1 MDHEN and CDR2 SYDVKM. The CDR3 length is 11 residues. V lost 5 bases to trimming and J lost 1 base, with 2 bases between them. CDR3 sequence: CASSSNYGYTF. CDR3 bases: TGTGCCAGCAGTAGTAACTATGGCTACACCTTC.

This sequence joins TRBV19 and TRBJ2-7; D possibly matches TRBD1 or TRBD2 (5 bases each). Germline V lookup: CDR1 LNHDA, CDR2 SQIVND (reference sequence). CDR3 length: 13 residues. V was pared by 4 bases and J by 2 bases, with 9 bases between. CDR3 coding DNA: TGTGCCAGTAGTACCAGGGACGCCTACGAGCAGTACTTC. This gives the protein CASSTRDAYEQYF. The full variable domain, its missing parts supplied by reference TRBV19 and TRBJ2-7, is DGGITQSPKYLFRKEGQNVTLSCEQNLNHDAMYWYRQDPGQGLRLIYYSQIVNDFQKGDIAEGYSVSREKKESFPLTVTSAQKNPTAFYLCASSTRDAYEQYFGPGTRLTVT.

The V gene is TRBV7-9, the J gene TRBJ1-4; 7 positions match TRBD1. The length of the CDR3 is 16 residues. Germline assignment: CDR1 SEHNR and CDR2 FQNEAQ (reference sequence). Unmatched junction bases numbered 12, after V lost 5 bases and J lost 6 bases. CDR3 coding DNA: TGTGCCAGCAGCCGAAGACGACAGGGCCTGGATGAAAAACTGTTTTTT. This gives the protein CASSRRRQGLDEKLFF.

The gene calls are TRBV7-9 and TRBJ2-1; D not certain. Germline CDR1 reads SEHNR; CDR2 reads FQNEAQ (reference sequence). V lost 7 bases to trimming and J lost 2 bases, with 9 bases between them. The CDR3 extends over 13 amino acids. CDR3 loop: CASTRGPYNEQFF. In nucleotides, the CDR3 is TGTGCCAGCACACGAGGCCCCTACAATGAGCAGTTCTTC.